One sample yielded the 13 T cell receptor beta chains listed below, sequenced in a study of T cell clusters in autoimmune cytopenias. About 37,500 genome equivalents of blood DNA were amplified for TRB. TRB was amplified by touch-down multiplex PCR, primer pools A and B combined. TCRdb reanalyzed the multiplex PCR reads, giving one entry per CDR3 protein sequence and no DNA. Its clone listing holds around 570 distinct CDR3 sequences. The sample was peripheral blood. The receptors were gathered from a human donor with an autoimmune cytopenia or autoimmune hepatitis (not recorded which).

The J gene is TRBJ2-7, the V gene TRBV6-2 or TRBV6-3; as DNA is missing, the TRBD1 call by TCRdb cannot be tested. This CDR3 spans 15 amino acids. Germline values: CDR1 MNHEY, CDR2 SVGEGT. CDR3 sequence: CASSSGTGGTYEQYF.

Considering frequency, this clonotype is medium-sized (0.01 to 0.1%). The chain couples TRBV29-1 to TRBJ1-4; TCRdb's assignment of TRBD1 cannot be checked, as there is no DNA. The CDR3 covers 13 residues. Germline V gene lookup returns CDR1 SQVTM and CDR2 ANQGSEA. CDR3: CSVAWFGAEKLFF.

This clonotype is classed as large by frequency. V usage is TRBV6-6 and J usage is TRBJ1-1; as DNA is missing, the TRBD1 call by TCRdb cannot be tested. Germline loops: CDR1 MNHNY, CDR2 SVGAGI (reference sequence). This CDR3 comprises 13 residues. CDR3 protein: CASSSGADTEAFF.

By frequency, this clonotype registers medium-sized. The CDR3 region is CASSLALDSYNEQFF. The chain employs TRBV7-7 and TRBJ2-1; TCRdb outputs TRBD1, but without DNA this stays unchecked. This CDR3 contains 15 residues. Germline CDR1 SSHAT, CDR2 FNYEAQ (reference sequence).

This chain connects TRBV28 to TRBJ1-2. Germline loops: CDR1 MDHEN, CDR2 SYDVKM. This CDR3 region has 13 residues. CDR3 sequence reads: CASRRDEMGGYTF.

Judged by frequency, this clonotype is medium-sized (0.01 to 0.1%). This chain links TRBV20-1 with TRBJ2-5. CDR1 DFQATT and CDR2 SNEGSKA come from the germline V gene (reference sequence). The CDR3 totals 12 residues. CDR3 in amino acids: CSARILFGTQYF.

This clonotype counts as medium-sized by frequency. The chain combines TRBV29-1 with TRBJ1-4; TCRdb lists TRBD1, though no DNA is available to test this call. The length of the CDR3 is 13 residues. Looked up from germline, CDR1 is SQVTM and CDR2 is ANQGSEA. CDR3: CSVLDRANEKLFF.

V and J are TRBV5-4 and TRBJ2-3; checking the TCRdb D call of TRBD2 is not possible without DNA. This CDR3 is built from 16 residues. CDR1 SGHNT and CDR2 YYREEE come from the germline V gene (reference sequence). The CDR3 protein is CASSGLAGGTTDTQYF.

By frequency, this clonotype registers medium-sized. The chain combines TRBV18 with TRBJ2-7; lacking DNA, the TRBD2 call made by TCRdb goes unchecked. This CDR3 region has 14 residues. Germline lookup yields CDR1 KGHSH and CDR2 LQKENI. CDR3: CASSPGSVVDEQYF.

This clonotype registers medium-sized by frequency. V is TRBV6-5 and J is TRBJ2-3; TCRdb gives TRBD1 as the D gene, but with no DNA this cannot be confirmed. This CDR3 region has 14 residues. From germline, CDR1 is MNHEY and CDR2 SVGAGI. The CDR3 sequence: CASSSSGGLDTQYF.

Considering frequency, this clonotype is medium-sized. The chain joins TRBV7-6 to TRBJ1-2; the D call from TCRdb, TRBD1, cannot be confirmed without DNA. Germline V CDR1 and CDR2: SGHVS, FNYEAQ. CDR3 length equals 14 residues. The CDR3 loop reads CASSSKPGGVGYTF. The whole variable domain, filled in from reference TRBV7-6 and TRBJ1-2, reads GAGVSQSPRYKVTKRGQDVALRCDPISGHVSLYWYRQALGQGPEFLTYFNYEAQQDKSGLPNDRFSAERPEGSISTLTIQRTEQRDSAMYRCASSSKPGGVGYTFGSGTRLTVV.

This clonotype is classed as medium-sized by frequency. This chain joins TRBV30 and TRBJ1-2. Germline V lookup: CDR1 GTSNPN, CDR2 SVGIG (reference sequence). CDR3 length: 11 residues. CDR3 in amino acids: CAWSLNYGYTF.

Its frequency marks this clonotype as medium-sized. The chain employs TRBV29-1 and TRBJ2-2; TCRdb lists TRBD2, though no DNA is available to test this call. CDR1 and CDR2 (germline): SQVTM, ANQGSEA. This CDR3 region has 16 residues. The CDR3 region is CSVGLAGGPNTGELFF.